The clone carrying this T cell receptor beta chain was picked up a small number of times. The data belong to a study of Ad26.COV2.S vaccination and SARS-CoV-2 variants. Only in-frame clones appear in the TCRdb table, and some are missing; sequencing was by immunoSEQ multiplex PCR. The table lists about 680,000 clones, 89% of them singletons. Per germline, CDR1 SNHLY and CDR2 FYNNEI. The CDR3 length is 16 residues. The ends were cut back, 3 bases at V and 5 bases at J, with 17 bases in the middle. Treatment reported: some 19 received Ad26.COV2.S at low or high dose, single or two shots; about 5 received placebo; per-sample allocation not given. Vaccine and placebo recipients were sampled on day 63 after the first injection. An Ad26 vector carrying the Wuhan-strain SARS-CoV-2 spike served as the vaccine.

Sequenced material: peripheral blood, taken in a trial of Ad26.COV2.S vaccine versus placebo. This TCR derives from a person between 18 and 59 years old who received the Ad26.COV2.S COVID-19 vaccine or a placebo. The gene calls are TRBV2 and TRBJ1-5, with a weak D call TRBD1 (6 bases). CDR3 sequence (DNA): TGTGCCAGCAGTGACGGGAGGGCCGGGGGGCATCAGCCCCAGCATTTT. Translated: CASSDGRAGGHQPQHF.